Sequencing of this TCR beta chain was carried out in a study of response to subunit inactivated influenza vaccine. One entry per CDR3 protein results from TCRdb running MiXCR on the RT-PCR reads. This table has 540,000 or so distinct CDR3 sequences, around 13% appearing once. Study-wide results and caveats: It was the authors' suggestion that each seasonal influenza vaccination recruits few new T cells.

Turning to this clonotype: Antigen unknown.

This sample comprised PBMCs from blood, obtained 35 to 45 days after vaccination. The TCR sequence derives from a man aged 50 to 60 who received an inactivated influenza vaccine.

The CDR3 protein is CASSKGQGAQYGYTF. The CDR3 DNA sequence: TGTGCCAGCAGCAAGGGACAGGGGGCTCAGTATGGCTACACCTTC. V gene TRBV25-1 combines with J gene TRBJ1-2, with TRBD1 matching over 12 bases. CDR1 is MGHDK, CDR2 SYGVNS, per germline. The ends lost 6 bases at V and 5 bases at J; junction bases unmatched: 7. CDR3 length equals 15 residues.